This TCR beta chain comes out of a study of control samples from healthy donors and cancer patients (dated by TCRdb to about 2020). As regards this clone: No cognate antigen has been identified for it. Base qualities are missing; no much larger clone stands one base away.

Library method: the immunoSEQ multiplex PCR assay. TCRdb's version of the immuneACCESS table is confined to in-frame rearrangements and falls short of the full clone set. An unresolved V gene accounts for under half of the shortfall where checked; the remainder is of unknown origin. The sample includes some 94,000 clones, with more than 85% observed a single time. Together, the top ten hold roughly 1.2% of the sample. The V end gives up 3 bases and the J end 8 bases, leaving 7 bases in the junction not matched to a gene. Including cysteine and phenylalanine, the CDR3 has 15 amino acids. Only the CDR3 portion is preserved as DNA: 45 bases, with reading frame beginning at the first base. Taken from the germline V gene (reference sequence), the CDR1 and CDR2 loops are MNHEY and SMNVEV.

The specimen sequenced was blood. The TCR was taken from a woman aged 50 to 60 in good health. The chain is assembled from TRBV27 and TRBJ2-1, with 10 bases matching TRBD2. The nucleotides are TGTGCCAGCAGTTTTCTGTCTAGCGGGAGTGATGAGCAGTTCTTC. Translated, it reads CASSFLSSGSDEQFF.